These T cell receptor beta chains were read from a single sample in a study of cytomegalovirus exposure and HLA in healthy donors. Produced via immunoSEQ multiplex PCR; TCRdb's table is partial and in-frame only. The sample consists of about 98,000 clones, 60% to 80% of them appearing once. The sample comprised PBMCs. Receptors originate from a male donor in good health and CMV-seropositive. The CDR3 runs from the conserved cysteine through the conserved F or W. D genes are given only for firm matches. Only part of the rows carry a size: once, few, many, or a class if the clone is expanded.

j_gene: TRBJ2-3
d_gene: -
abundance: -
v_gene: TRBV29-1
len: 13
CDR3nt: TGCAGCGTTGATCCAGGGTCACCCGATACGCAGTATTTT
CDR3aa: CSVDPGSPDTQYF

j_gene: TRBJ2-1
d_gene: TRBD2
abundance: -
v_gene: TRBV7-3
len: 15
CDR3nt: TGTGCCAGCAGCTTGGGTAGCGGGACCTACAATGAGCAGTTCTTC
CDR3aa: CASSLGSGTYNEQFF

j_gene: TRBJ1-2
d_gene: -
abundance: -
v_gene: TRBV5-4
len: 15
CDR3nt: TGTGCCAGCAGCCCGTGGGAGTTAAGGCAATATGGCTACACCTTC
CDR3aa: CASSPWELRQYGYTF

j_gene: TRBJ2-1
d_gene: TRBD2
abundance: -
v_gene: TRBV7-3
len: 15
CDR3nt: TGTGCCAGCAGCTTAGCTGGACTAGTTCCCAATGAGCAGTTCTTC
CDR3aa: CASSLAGLVPNEQFF

j_gene: TRBJ2-3
d_gene: -
abundance: -
v_gene: TRBV7-3
len: 15
CDR3nt: TGTGCCAGCAGCTTACAGGGCGGGGCCACAGATACGCAGTATTTT
CDR3aa: CASSLQGGATDTQYF

j_gene: TRBJ1-6
d_gene: TRBD1
abundance: few
v_gene: TRBV4-1
len: 19
CDR3nt: TGCGCCAGCAGCCAAACACCGGGACAGGGAAGCTCCTATAATTCACCCCTCCACTTT
CDR3aa: CASSQTPGQGSSYNSPLHF

j_gene: TRBJ2-3
d_gene: -
abundance: -
v_gene: TRBV5-1
len: 15
CDR3nt: TGCGCCAGCAGCTTGCAGGAGGCTAGCACAGATACGCAGTATTTT
CDR3aa: CASSLQEASTDTQYF

j_gene: TRBJ2-7
d_gene: -
abundance: -
v_gene: TRBV28
len: 14
CDR3nt: TGTGCCAGCAGTTTATATCTGGCGGTCTACGAGCAGTACTTC
CDR3aa: CASSLYLAVYEQYF

j_gene: TRBJ2-7
d_gene: TRBD2
abundance: once
v_gene: TRBV7-6
len: 15
CDR3nt: TGTGCCAGCAGCTCGAACAGAGGGAGGGCCTACGAGCAGTACTTC
CDR3aa: CASSSNRGRAYEQYF

j_gene: TRBJ2-5
d_gene: TRBD1
abundance: -
v_gene: TRBV6-6
len: 15
CDR3nt: TGTGCCAGCAGTTCCAGTCGACAGGGCGAAGAGACCCAGTACTTC
CDR3aa: CASSSSRQGEETQYF

j_gene: TRBJ2-5
d_gene: TRBD2
abundance: -
v_gene: TRBV11-2
len: 16
CDR3nt: TGTGCCAGCAGCTTAGATCGCGGTAGCGGGAAGGAGACCCAGTACTTC
CDR3aa: CASSLDRGSGKETQYF

j_gene: TRBJ2-2
d_gene: -
abundance: few
v_gene: TRBV30
len: 14
CDR3nt: TGTGCCTGGAGTTCAACGGACATCACCGGGGAGCTGTTTTTT
CDR3aa: CAWSSTDITGELFF

j_gene: TRBJ1-5
d_gene: -
abundance: once
v_gene: TRBV7-2
len: 16
CDR3nt: TGTGCCAGCAGCTTAGGCCCGGGGGACGGCAATCAGCCCCAGCATTTT
CDR3aa: CASSLGPGDGNQPQHF